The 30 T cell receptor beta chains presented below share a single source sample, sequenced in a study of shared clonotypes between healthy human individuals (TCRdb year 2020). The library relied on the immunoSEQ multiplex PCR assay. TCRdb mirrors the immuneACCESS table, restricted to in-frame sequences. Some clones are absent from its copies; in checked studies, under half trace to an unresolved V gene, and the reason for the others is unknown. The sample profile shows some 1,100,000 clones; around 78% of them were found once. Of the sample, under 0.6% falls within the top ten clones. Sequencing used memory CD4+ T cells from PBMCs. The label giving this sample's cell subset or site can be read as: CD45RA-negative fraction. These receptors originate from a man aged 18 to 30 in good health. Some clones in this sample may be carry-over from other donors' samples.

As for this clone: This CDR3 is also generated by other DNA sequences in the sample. As DNA, the CDR3 is TGTGCGAGCCGAGCGAACACTGAAGCTTTCTTT. This sequence encodes CASRANTEAFF. This rearrangement joins TRBV6-1 to TRBJ1-1; D not certain. Per germline, CDR1 MNHNS and CDR2 SASEGT. The CDR3 covers 11 residues.

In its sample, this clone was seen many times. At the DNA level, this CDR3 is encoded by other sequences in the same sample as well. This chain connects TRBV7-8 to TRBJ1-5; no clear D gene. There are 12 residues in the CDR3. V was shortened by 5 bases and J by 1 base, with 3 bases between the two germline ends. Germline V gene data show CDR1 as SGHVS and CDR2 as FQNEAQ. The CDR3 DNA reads TGTGCCAGCAGCCAAAGCAATCAGCCCCAGCATTTT. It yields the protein CASSQSNQPQHF.

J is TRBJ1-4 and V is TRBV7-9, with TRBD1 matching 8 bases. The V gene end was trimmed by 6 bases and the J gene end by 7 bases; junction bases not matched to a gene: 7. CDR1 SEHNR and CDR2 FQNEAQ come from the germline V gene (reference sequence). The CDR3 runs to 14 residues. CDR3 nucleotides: TGTGCCAGCAGGCGGACAGGGAGGAGTGAAAAACTGTTTTTT. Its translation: CASRRTGRSEKLFF.

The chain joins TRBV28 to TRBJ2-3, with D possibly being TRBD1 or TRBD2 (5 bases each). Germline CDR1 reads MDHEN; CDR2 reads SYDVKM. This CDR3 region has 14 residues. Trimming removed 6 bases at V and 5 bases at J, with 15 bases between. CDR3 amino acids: CASRTGTAQDTQYF. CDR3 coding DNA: TGTGCCAGCAGAACCGGGACCGCTCAAGATACGCAGTATTTT.

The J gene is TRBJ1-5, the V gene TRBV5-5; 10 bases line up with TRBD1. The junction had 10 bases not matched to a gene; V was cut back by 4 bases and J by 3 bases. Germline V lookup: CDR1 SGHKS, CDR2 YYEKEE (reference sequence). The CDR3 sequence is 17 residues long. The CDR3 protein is CASSPVWTGGNNQPQHF. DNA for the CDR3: TGTGCCAGCAGCCCAGTCTGGACAGGGGGAAACAATCAGCCCCAGCATTTT.

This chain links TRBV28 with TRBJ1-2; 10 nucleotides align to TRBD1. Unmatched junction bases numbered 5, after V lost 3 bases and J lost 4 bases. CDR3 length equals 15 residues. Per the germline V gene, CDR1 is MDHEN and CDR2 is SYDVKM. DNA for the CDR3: TGTGCCAGCAGTTTGGCGACAGGGGGCGTCTATGGCTACACCTTC. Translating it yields CASSLATGGVYGYTF.

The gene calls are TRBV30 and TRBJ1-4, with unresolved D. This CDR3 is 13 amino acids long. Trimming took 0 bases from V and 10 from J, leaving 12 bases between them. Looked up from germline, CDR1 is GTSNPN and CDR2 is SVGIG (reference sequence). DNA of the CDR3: TGTGCCTGGAGTGTACTGATGGAGGGAAAACTGTTTTTT. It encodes CAWSVLMEGKLFF.

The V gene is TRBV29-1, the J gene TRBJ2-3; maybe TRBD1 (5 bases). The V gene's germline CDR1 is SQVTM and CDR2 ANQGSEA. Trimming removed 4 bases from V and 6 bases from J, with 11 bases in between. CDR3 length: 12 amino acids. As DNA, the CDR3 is TGCAGCGTTGTCGACAGTGGGGATACGCAGTATTTT. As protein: CSVVDSGDTQYF.

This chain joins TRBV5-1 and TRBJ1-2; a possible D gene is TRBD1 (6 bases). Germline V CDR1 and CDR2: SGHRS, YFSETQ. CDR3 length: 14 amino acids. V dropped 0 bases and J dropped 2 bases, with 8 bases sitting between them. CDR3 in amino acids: CASSLDRVNYGYTF. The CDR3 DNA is TGCGCCAGCAGCTTGGACAGGGTCAACTATGGCTACACCTTC.

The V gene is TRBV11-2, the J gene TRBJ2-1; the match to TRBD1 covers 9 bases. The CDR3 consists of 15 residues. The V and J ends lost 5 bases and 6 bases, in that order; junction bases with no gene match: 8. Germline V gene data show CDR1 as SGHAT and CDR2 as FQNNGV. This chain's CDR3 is CASSLLRDRVNEQFF. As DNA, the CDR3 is TGTGCCAGCAGCCTACTCCGGGACAGGGTCAATGAGCAGTTCTTC.

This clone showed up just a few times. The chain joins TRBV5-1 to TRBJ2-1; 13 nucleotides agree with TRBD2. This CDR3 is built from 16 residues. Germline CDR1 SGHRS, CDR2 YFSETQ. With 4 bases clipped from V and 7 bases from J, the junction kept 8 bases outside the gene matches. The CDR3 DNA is TGCGCCAGCAGCCCGGGACTAGCGGGAAGGTGGAATGAGCAGTTCTTC. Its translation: CASSPGLAGRWNEQFF.

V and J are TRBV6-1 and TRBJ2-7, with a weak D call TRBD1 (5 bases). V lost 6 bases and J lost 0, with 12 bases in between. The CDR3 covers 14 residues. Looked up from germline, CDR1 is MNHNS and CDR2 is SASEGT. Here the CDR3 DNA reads TGTGCCAGCAGCGGACACGCTACCTCCTACGAGCAGTACTTC. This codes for CASSGHATSYEQYF.

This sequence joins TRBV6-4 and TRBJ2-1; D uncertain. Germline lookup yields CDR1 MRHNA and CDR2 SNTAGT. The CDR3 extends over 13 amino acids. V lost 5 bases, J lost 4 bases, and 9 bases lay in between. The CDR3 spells CASSLDGYNEQFF. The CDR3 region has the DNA TGTGCCAGCAGTCTTGACGGGTACAATGAGCAGTTCTTC.

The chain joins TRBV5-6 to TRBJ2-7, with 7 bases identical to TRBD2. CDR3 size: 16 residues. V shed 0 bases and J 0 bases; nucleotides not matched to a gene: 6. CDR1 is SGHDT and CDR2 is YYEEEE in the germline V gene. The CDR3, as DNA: TGTGCCAGCAGCTTGGGGGGAGCGGGGTCCTCCTACGAGCAGTACTTC. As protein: CASSLGGAGSSYEQYF. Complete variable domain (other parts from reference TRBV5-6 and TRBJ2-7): DAGVTQSPTHLIKTRGQQVTLRCSPKSGHDTVSWYQQALGQGPQFIFQYYEEEERQRGNFPDRFSGHQFPNYSSELNVNALLLGDSALYLCASSLGGAGSSYEQYFGPGTRLTVT.

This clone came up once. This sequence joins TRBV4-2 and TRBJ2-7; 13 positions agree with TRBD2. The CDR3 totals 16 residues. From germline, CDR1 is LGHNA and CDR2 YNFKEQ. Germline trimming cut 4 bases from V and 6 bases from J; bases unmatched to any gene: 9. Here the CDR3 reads CASSPYPGLAGSEQYF. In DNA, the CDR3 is TGTGCCAGCAGCCCTTACCCGGGACTAGCGGGAAGCGAGCAGTACTTC.

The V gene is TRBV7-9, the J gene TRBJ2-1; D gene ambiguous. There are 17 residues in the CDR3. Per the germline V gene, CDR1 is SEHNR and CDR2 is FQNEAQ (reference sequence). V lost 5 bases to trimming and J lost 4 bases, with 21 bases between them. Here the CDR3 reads CASSPPPRLAPYNEQFF. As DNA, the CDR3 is TGTGCCAGCAGCCCACCCCCGCGCCTGGCCCCGTACAATGAGCAGTTCTTC.

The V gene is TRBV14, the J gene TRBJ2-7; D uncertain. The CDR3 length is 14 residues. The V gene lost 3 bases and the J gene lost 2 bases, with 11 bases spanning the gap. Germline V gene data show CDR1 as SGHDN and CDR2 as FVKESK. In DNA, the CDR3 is TGTGCCAGCAGCCAGCCTGAGTGGCCCTACGAGCAGTACTTC. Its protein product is CASSQPEWPYEQYF.

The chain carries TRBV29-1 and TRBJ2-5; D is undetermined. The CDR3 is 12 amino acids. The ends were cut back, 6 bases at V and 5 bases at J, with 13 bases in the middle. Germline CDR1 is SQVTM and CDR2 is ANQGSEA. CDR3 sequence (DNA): TGCAGCGTCGGCGGTCAAAGGGAGACCCAGTACTTC. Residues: CSVGGQRETQYF.

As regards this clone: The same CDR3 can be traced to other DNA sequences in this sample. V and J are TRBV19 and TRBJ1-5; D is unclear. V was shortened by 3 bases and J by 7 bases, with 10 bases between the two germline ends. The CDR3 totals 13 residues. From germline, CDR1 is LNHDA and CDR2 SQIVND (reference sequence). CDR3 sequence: CASSIGRIQPQHF. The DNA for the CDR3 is TGTGCCAGTAGTATCGGACGGATCCAGCCCCAGCATTTT.

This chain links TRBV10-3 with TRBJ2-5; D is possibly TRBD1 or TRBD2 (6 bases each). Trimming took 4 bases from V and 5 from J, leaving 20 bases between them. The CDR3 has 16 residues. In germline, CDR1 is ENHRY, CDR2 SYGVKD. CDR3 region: CAISGGPHPGGETQYF. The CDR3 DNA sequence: TGTGCCATCAGTGGGGGGCCCCACCCTGGAGGGGAGACCCAGTACTTC.

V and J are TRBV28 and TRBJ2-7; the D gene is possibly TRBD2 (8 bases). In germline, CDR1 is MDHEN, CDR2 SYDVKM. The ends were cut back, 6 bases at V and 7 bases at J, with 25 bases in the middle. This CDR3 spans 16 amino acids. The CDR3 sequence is CASSTQGVAGFREQYF. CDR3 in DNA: TGTGCCAGCAGCACCCAGGGGGTAGCGGGATTTAGAGAGCAGTACTTC.

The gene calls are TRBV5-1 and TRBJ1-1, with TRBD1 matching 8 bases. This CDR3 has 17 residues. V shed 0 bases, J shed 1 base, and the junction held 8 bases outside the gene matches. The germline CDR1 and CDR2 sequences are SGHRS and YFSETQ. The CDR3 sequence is CASSLVSGGARNTEAFF. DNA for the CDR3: TGCGCCAGCAGCTTGGTATCAGGGGGCGCGAGGAACACTGAAGCTTTCTTT. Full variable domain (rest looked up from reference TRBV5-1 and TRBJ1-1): KAGVTQTPRYLIKTRGQQVTLSCSPISGHRSVSWYQQTPGQGLQFLFEYFSETQRNKGNFPGRFSGRQFSNSRSEMNVSTLELGDSALYLCASSLVSGGARNTEAFFGQGTRLTVV.

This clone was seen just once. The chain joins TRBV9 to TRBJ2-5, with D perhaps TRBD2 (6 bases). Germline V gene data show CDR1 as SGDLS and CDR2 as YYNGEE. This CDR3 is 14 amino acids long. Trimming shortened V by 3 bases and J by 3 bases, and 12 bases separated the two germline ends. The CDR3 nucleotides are TGTGCCAGCAGCGCGGGACTGAGGGAAGAGACCCAGTACTTC. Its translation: CASSAGLREETQYF.

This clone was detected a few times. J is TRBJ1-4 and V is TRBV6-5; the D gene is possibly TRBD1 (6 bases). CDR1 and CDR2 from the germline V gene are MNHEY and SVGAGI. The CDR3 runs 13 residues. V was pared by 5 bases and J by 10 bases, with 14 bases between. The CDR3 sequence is CASSRGTGGKLFF. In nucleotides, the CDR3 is TGTGCCAGCAGTAGGGGGACCGGAGGAAAACTGTTTTTT.

The CDR3 DNA follows: TGTGCCAGCAGTTTAATCCAGGGACTCTCTGGAAACACCATATATTTT. Amino acid sequence: CASSLIQGLSGNTIYF. This chain uses TRBV28 with TRBJ1-3, with D tentatively TRBD1 (5 bases). The CDR3 is made up of 16 amino acids. Trimming shortened V by 2 bases and J by 0 bases, and 11 bases separated the two germline ends. Germline V lookup: CDR1 MDHEN, CDR2 SYDVKM.

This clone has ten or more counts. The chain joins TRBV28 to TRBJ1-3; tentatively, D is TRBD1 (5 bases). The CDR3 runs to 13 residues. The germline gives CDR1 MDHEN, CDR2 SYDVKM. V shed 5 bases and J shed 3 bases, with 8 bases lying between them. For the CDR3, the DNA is TGTGCCAGCAGTCTGACAGTTGGAAACACCATATATTTT. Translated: CASSLTVGNTIYF.

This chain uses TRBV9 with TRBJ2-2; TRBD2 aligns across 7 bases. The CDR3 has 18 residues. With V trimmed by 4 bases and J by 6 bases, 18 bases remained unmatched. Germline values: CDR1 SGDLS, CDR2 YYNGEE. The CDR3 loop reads CASSPRDPAGAQSGELFF. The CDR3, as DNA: TGTGCCAGCAGCCCCCGGGATCCTGCGGGAGCCCAGTCCGGGGAGCTGTTTTTT. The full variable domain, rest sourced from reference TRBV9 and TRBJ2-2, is DSGVTQTPKHLITATGQRVTLRCSPRSGDLSVYWYQQSLDQGLQFLIQYYNGEERAKGNILERFSAQQFPDLHSELNLSSLELGDSALYFCASSPRDPAGAQSGELFFGEGSRLTVL.

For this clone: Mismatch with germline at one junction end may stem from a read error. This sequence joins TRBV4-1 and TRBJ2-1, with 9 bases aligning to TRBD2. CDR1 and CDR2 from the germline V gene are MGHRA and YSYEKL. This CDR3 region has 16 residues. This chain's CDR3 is CASSQETSGSYDEQFF. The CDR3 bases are TGCGCCAGCAGCCAAGAGACTAGCGGCTCCTACGATGAGCAGTTCTTC.

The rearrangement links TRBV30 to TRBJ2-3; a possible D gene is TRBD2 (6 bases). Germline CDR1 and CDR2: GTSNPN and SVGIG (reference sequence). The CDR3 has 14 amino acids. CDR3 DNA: TGTGCACAATCGGGACTCCGTAGCACAGATACGCAGTATTTT. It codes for CAQSGLRSTDTQYF.

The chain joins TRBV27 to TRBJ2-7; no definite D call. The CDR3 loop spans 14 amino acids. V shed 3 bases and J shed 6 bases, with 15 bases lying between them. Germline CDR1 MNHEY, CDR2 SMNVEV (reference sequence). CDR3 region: CASSFGRIGGEQYF. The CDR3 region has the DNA TGTGCCAGCAGTTTCGGCAGGATCGGTGGCGAGCAGTACTTC.